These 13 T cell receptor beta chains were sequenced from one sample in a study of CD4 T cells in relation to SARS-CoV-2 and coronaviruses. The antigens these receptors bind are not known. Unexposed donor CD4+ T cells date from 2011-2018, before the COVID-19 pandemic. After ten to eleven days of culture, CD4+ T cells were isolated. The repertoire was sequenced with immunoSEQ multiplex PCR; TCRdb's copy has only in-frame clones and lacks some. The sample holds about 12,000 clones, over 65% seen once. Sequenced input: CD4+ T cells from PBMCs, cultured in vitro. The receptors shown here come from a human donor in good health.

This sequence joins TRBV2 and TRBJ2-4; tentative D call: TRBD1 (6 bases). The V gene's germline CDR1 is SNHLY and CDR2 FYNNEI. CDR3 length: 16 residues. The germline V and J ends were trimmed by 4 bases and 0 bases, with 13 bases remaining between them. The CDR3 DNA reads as TGTGCCAGCAGTGGCGACAGGACCCTAGCCAAAAACATTCAGTACTTC. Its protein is CASSGDRTLAKNIQYF.

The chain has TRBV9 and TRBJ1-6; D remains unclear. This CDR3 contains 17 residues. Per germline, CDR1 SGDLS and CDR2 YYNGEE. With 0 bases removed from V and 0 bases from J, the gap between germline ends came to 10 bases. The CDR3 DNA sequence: TGTGCCAGCAGCGTAGGGACCGCTAGCTCCTATAATTCACCCCTCCACTTT. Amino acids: CASSVGTASSYNSPLHF.

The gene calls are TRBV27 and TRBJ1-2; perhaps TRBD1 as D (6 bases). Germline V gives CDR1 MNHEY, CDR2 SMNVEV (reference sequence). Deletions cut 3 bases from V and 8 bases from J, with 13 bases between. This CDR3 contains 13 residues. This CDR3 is CASSFQGRGGYTF. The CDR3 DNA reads TGTGCCAGCAGTTTCCAGGGGAGGGGGGGCTACACCTTC.

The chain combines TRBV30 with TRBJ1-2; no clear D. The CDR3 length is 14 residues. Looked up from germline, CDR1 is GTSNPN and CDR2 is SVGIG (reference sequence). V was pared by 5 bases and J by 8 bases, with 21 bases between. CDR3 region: CAWLESYRSGGYTF. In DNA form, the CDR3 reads TGTGCCTGGTTAGAATCGTATAGGTCAGGAGGCTACACCTTC.

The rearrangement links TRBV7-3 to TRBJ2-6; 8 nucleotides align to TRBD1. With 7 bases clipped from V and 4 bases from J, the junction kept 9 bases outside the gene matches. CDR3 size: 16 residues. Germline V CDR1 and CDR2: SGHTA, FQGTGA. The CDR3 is CASTWTGSSGANVLTF. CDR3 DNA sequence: TGTGCCAGCACCTGGACAGGGTCCTCAGGGGCCAACGTCCTGACTTTC.

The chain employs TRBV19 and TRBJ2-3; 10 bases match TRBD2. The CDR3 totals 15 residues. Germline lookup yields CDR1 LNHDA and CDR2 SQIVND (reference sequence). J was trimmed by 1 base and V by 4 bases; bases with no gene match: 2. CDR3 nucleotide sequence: TGTGCCAGTAGTACAGGGACTAGCGGCACAGATACGCAGTATTTT. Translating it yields CASSTGTSGTDTQYF.

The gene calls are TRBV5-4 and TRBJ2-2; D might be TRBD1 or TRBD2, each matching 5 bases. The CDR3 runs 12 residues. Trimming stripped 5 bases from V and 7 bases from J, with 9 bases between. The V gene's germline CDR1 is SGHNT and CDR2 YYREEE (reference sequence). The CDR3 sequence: CASSWDVGELFF. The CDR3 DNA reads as TGTGCCAGCAGTTGGGACGTCGGGGAGCTGTTTTTT.

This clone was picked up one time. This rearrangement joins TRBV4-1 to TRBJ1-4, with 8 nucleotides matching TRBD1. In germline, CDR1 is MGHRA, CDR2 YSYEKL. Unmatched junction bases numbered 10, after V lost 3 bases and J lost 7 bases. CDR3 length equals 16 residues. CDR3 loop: CASSQSAPGGFEKLFF. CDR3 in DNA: TGCGCCAGCAGCCAGAGTGCCCCAGGGGGCTTTGAAAAACTGTTTTTT.

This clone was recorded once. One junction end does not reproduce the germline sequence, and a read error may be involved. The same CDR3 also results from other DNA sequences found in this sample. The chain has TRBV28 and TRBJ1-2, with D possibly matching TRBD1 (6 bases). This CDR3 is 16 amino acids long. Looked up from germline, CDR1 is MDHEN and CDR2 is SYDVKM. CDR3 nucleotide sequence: TGTGCTAGCAGTTCCGGGACATTTTCAGGACTCTATGGCTACACCTTC. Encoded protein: CASSSGTFSGLYGYTF.

The CDR3 region has the DNA TGTGCCAGCAGTTATCGTGGGACAGGGTCCTACGAGCAGTACTTC. Amino acids: CASSYRGTGSYEQYF. The chain employs TRBV27 and TRBJ2-7; TRBD1 aligns across 9 bases. The germline V gene encodes CDR1 MNHEY and CDR2 SMNVEV (reference sequence). V shed 4 bases, J shed 1 base, and the junction held 5 bases outside the gene matches. This CDR3 spans 15 amino acids.

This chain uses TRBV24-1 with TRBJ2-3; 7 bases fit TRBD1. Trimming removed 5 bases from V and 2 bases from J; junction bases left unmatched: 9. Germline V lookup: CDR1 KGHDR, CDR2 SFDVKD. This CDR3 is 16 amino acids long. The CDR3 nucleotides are TGTGCCACCAGTGCTACGACAGGGTACCCCACAGATACGCAGTATTTT. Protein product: CATSATTGYPTDTQYF.

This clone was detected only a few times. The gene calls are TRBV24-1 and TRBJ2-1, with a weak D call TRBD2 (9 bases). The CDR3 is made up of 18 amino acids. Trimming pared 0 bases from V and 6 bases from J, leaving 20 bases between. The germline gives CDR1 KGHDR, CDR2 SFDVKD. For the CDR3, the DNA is TGTGCCACCAGTGATTTGTCGACAGGGGCAGCGGGGGGCAATGAGCAGTTCTTC. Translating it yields CATSDLSTGAAGGNEQFF.

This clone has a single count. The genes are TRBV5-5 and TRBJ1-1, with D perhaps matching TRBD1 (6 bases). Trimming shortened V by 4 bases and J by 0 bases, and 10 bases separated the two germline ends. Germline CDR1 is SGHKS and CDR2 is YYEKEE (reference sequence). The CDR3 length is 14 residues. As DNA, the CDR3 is TGTGCCAGCAGCAGGGACAAAGTGAACACTGAAGCTTTCTTT. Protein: CASSRDKVNTEAFF.